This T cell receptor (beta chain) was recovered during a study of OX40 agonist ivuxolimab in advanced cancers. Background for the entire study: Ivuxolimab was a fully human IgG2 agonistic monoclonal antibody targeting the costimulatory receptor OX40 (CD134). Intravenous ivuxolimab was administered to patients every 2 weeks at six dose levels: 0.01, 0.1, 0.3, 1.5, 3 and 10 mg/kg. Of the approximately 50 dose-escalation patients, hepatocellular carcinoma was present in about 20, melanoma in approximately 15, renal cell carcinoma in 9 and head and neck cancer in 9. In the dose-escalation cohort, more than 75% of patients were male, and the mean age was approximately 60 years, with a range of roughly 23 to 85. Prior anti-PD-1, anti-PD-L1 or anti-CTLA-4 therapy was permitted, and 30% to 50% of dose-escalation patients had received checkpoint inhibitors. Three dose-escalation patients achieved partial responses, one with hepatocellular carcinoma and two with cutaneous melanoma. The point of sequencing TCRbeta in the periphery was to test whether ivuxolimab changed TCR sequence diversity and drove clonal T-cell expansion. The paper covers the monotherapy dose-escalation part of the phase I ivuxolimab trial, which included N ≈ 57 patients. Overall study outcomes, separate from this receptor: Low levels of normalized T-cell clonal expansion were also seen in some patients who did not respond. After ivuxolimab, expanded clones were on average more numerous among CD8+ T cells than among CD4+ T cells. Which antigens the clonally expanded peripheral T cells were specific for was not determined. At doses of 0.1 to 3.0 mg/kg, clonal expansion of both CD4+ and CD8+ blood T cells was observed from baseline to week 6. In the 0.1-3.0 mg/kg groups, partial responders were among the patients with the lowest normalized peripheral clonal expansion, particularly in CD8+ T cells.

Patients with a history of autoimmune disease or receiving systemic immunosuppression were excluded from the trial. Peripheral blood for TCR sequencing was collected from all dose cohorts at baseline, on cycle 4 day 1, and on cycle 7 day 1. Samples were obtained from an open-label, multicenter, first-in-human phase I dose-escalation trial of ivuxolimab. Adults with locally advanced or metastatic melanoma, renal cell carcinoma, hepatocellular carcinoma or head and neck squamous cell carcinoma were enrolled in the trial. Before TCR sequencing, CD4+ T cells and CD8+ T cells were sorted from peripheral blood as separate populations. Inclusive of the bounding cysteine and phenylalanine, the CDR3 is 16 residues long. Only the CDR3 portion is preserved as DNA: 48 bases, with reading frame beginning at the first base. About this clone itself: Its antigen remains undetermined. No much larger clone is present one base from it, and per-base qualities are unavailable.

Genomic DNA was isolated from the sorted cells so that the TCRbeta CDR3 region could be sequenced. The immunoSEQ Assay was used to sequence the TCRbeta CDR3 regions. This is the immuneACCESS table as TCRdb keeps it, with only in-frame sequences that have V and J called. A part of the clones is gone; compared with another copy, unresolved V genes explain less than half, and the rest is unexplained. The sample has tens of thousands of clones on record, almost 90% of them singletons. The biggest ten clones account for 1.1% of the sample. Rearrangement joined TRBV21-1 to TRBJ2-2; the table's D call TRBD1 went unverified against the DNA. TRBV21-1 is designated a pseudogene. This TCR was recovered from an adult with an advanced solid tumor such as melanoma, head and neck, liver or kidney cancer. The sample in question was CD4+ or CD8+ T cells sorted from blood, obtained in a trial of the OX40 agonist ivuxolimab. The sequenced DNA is TGTGCCAGCAACCGTCCAGGGATCGCGAACACCGGGGAGCTGTTTTTT. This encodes CASNRPGIANTGELFF.